This TCR beta chain was sequenced during a study of T cell responses to AZD1222 COVID-19 vaccine. The method was immunoSEQ multiplex PCR; TCRdb's version includes in-frame clones alone and lacks a portion of them. The sample carries about 130,000 clones, roughly 93% recorded once. The clonotype originates from an adult in good health. Material: peripheral blood, obtained on day 0 of AZD1222 vaccination.

CDR3 in amino acids: CASSHFSLGGGSNQPQHF. CDR3 sequence (DNA): TGTGCCAGCAGCCATTTTTCCCTGGGCGGGGGTAGCAATCAGCCCCAGCATTTT. The chain recombines TRBV11-3 with TRBJ1-5; possibly TRBD1 for D (5 bases). CDR3 length: 18 residues. The germline gives CDR1 SGHNT, CDR2 YENEEA. The V and J ends lost 5 bases and 0 bases respectively, with 20 bases between them.